This T cell receptor (beta chain) was recorded in a study of blood T cell repertoires in COVID-19. Whole-study context: PBMCs, B-cell-depleted T cells, or T cells were the source of the cDNA or gDNA that made up the material.

The sample holds one count of this clone. CDR3 length: 16 amino acids. Germline lookup yields CDR1 MNHEY and CDR2 SVGEGT. V dropped 1 base and J dropped 0; count of bases not matched to a gene: 3. The assay was immunoSEQ multiplex PCR, and TCRdb's table has in-frame clones only and misses some. This repertoire shows 40,000 to 50,000 clones, roughly 88% found once; its top ten account for 12% to 15%. What was sequenced was peripheral blood. The chain joins TRBV6-2 or TRBV6-3 to TRBJ1-1; the match to TRBD1 covers 9 bases. The receptor comes from a human donor in a cohort sampled during active COVID-19. The CDR3 sequence is CASSYLQGALNTEAFF. CDR3 bases: TGTGCCAGCAGTTACTTACAGGGGGCGTTGAACACTGAAGCTTTCTTT.